The 21 T cell receptor beta chains presented below share a single source sample, sequenced in a study of cytomegalovirus exposure and HLA in healthy donors. PCR used 60 Vbeta primers and 13 Jbeta primers. Assay: immunoSEQ multiplex PCR; the TCRdb copy retains only in-frame clones and omits some. Here the sample spans 55,000 to 90,000 clones, roughly four fifths being singletons. Sequencing input: PBMCs. Every receptor here comes from a man aged 45-65 years in good health and CMV-seronegative.

V usage is TRBV28 and J usage is TRBJ1-4; TRBD1 agrees at 8 bases. The CDR3 sequence is 11 residues long. V shed 8 bases, J shed 8 bases, and the junction held 1 base outside the gene matches. CDR1 and CDR2 (germline): MDHEN, SYDVKM. Written as DNA, the CDR3 is TGTGCCAGCGGACAGGGAGAAAAACTGTTTTTT. This sequence encodes CASGQGEKLFF.

This clone came up once. The CDR3 is CASSLGLAGPQETQYF. In DNA, the CDR3 is TGTGCCAGCAGCTTAGGACTAGCGGGCCCCCAAGAGACCCAGTACTTC. The chain uses TRBV7-9 and TRBJ2-5, with 10 positions matching TRBD2. Germline CDR1 and CDR2: SEHNR and FQNEAQ (reference sequence). J gave up 1 base and V 1 base, and 3 bases lay outside the gene matches. The CDR3 contains 16 residues.

V usage is TRBV29-1 and J usage is TRBJ2-5; no firm D call. The J call could be wrong; TRBJ2-7 is a better fit for the DNA end. The germline V gene has CDR1 SQVTM and CDR2 ANQGSEA. CDR3 length: 13 amino acids. CDR3 loop: CSAGNTGYYEQYF. The CDR3 bases are TGCAGCGCCGGCAACACCGGTTACTACGAGCAGTACTTC.

This chain uses TRBV5-1 with TRBJ1-1, with D possibly matching TRBD1 (6 bases). From germline, CDR1 is SGHRS and CDR2 YFSETQ. This CDR3 region has 14 residues. V was trimmed by 2 bases and J by 0 bases, leaving 8 bases between them. This CDR3 is CASSLWGLNTEAFF. CDR3 coding DNA: TGCGCCAGCAGCTTATGGGGGCTGAACACTGAAGCTTTCTTT.

This clone has a single count. The V and J genes are TRBV5-4 and TRBJ1-1, with a possible D match to TRBD1 (6 bases). V lost 0 bases, J lost 11 bases, and 14 bases lay in between. Germline lookup yields CDR1 SGHNT and CDR2 YYREEE (reference sequence). CDR3 length: 13 amino acids. This CDR3 is CASSLARGWAAFF. CDR3 DNA: TGTGCCAGCAGCTTGGCCAGGGGCTGGGCGGCTTTCTTT. The full variable domain, its missing parts supplied by reference TRBV5-4 and TRBJ1-1, is ETGVTQSPTHLIKTRGQQVTLRCSSQSGHNTVSWYQQALGQGPQFIFQYYREEENGRGNFPPRFSGLQFPNYSSELNVNALELDDSALYLCASSLARGWAAFFGQGTRLTVV.

CDR3 coding DNA: TGTGCCAGCAGCTTAGGTGTAGCGGGGGCCGCCTACGAGCAGTACTTC. This encodes CASSLGVAGAAYEQYF. The rearrangement links TRBV7-8 to TRBJ2-7; 9 bases are a match to TRBD2. Germline V lookup: CDR1 SGHVS, CDR2 FQNEAQ. The length of the CDR3 is 16 residues. V dropped 1 base and J dropped 2; count of bases not matched to a gene: 6.

This clone occurred once. V is TRBV19 and J is TRBJ2-7; 13 positions agree with TRBD2. J lost 4 bases, V lost 5 bases, and 8 bases had no gene match. Per germline, CDR1 LNHDA and CDR2 SQIVND (reference sequence). CDR3 length equals 16 residues. The CDR3 bases are TGTGCCAGTAGTCCCGGACTAGCGGGAGCCTTTTACGAGCAGTACTTC. Residues: CASSPGLAGAFYEQYF.

The V gene is TRBV18, the J gene TRBJ1-2; TRBD1 matches at 9 bases. Trimming took 4 bases from V and 4 from J; bases not matched to a gene: 7. Germline V gene lookup returns CDR1 KGHSH and CDR2 LQKENI. CDR3 length: 15 amino acids. The CDR3 spells CASSQPDRGGYGYTF. The CDR3, as DNA: TGTGCCAGCTCACAACCGGACAGGGGCGGCTATGGCTACACCTTC.

V gene TRBV7-8 combines with J gene TRBJ2-1, with D perhaps matching TRBD1 (5 bases). Germline V gene lookup returns CDR1 SGHVS and CDR2 FQNEAQ. This CDR3 region has 14 residues. With 7 bases removed from V and 8 bases from J, the gap between germline ends came to 18 bases. CDR3 DNA: TGTGCCAGCACCTTGGTACAGGTGAGCGATGAGCAGTTCTTC. Its protein product is CASTLVQVSDEQFF.

This sequence joins TRBV6-5 and TRBJ1-5, with D uncertain. CDR3 size: 13 residues. Trimming cost V 8 bases and J 2 bases, with 10 bases left between them. Germline-derived CDR1 and CDR2 are MNHEY and SVGAGI. CDR3 DNA sequence: TGTGCCAGCGGAGCCGTCCGCAATCAGCCCCAGCATTTT. It is translated as CASGAVRNQPQHF.

This chain links TRBV7-2 with TRBJ2-5; 14 bases are a match to TRBD2. CDR3 length: 15 amino acids. J gave up 5 bases and V 5 bases, and 4 bases lay outside the gene matches. CDR1 SGHTA and CDR2 FQGNSA come from the germline V gene. CDR3 sequence (DNA): TGTGCCAGCAGCCGGGGACTAGCGGGAGTGGAGACCCAGTACTTC. It encodes CASSRGLAGVETQYF.

This chain links TRBV7-8 with TRBJ1-2; D ambiguous. The CDR3 runs to 13 residues. V was pared by 2 bases and J by 4 bases, with 8 bases between. Germline lookup yields CDR1 SGHVS and CDR2 FQNEAQ. CDR3 DNA sequence: TGTGCCAGCAGCTTACATTTGAGCTATGGCTACACCTTC. Its protein is CASSLHLSYGYTF. Together with reference TRBV7-8 and TRBJ1-2, the CDR3 gives the full variable domain: GAGVSQSPRYKVAKRGQDVALRCDPISGHVSLFWYQQALGQGPEFLTYFQNEAQLDKSGLPSDRFFAERPEGSVSTLKIQRTQQEDSAVYLCASSLHLSYGYTFGSGTRLTVV.

This sequence joins TRBV7-8 and TRBJ2-1, with 9 positions matching TRBD2. Germline CDR1 SGHVS, CDR2 FQNEAQ. The CDR3 covers 15 residues. Losses at the gene ends were 0 bases for V and 6 bases for J; bases not matched to a gene: 3. The CDR3 sequence: CASSLAIAGVNEQFF. Here the CDR3 DNA reads TGTGCCAGCAGCTTAGCCATAGCGGGAGTCAATGAGCAGTTCTTC. Full variable domain (remainder filled in from reference TRBV7-8 and TRBJ2-1): GAGVSQSPRYKVAKRGQDVALRCDPISGHVSLFWYQQALGQGPEFLTYFQNEAQLDKSGLPSDRFFAERPEGSVSTLKIQRTQQEDSAVYLCASSLAIAGVNEQFFGPGTRLTVL.

The rearrangement uses TRBV19 and TRBJ1-2; D may be TRBD1 (6 bases). The CDR3 spans 12 residues. Germline V CDR1 and CDR2: LNHDA, SQIVND (reference sequence). Trimming stripped 7 bases from V and 5 bases from J, with 11 bases between. Written as DNA, the CDR3 is TGTGCCAGTACCACCCAGGGGTATGGCTACACCTTC. Translation: CASTTQGYGYTF.

The sample holds a few counts of this clone. CDR3 nucleotides: TGTGCCAGCAGCCAAGACTGGGGACAGGGAGAAAACATTCAGTACTTC. Protein sequence: CASSQDWGQGENIQYF. V and J are TRBV4-2 and TRBJ2-4; 9 bases agree with TRBD1. The CDR3 contains 16 residues. CDR1 is LGHNA, CDR2 YNFKEQ, per germline. After removal of 0 bases from V and 5 bases from J, the junction contained 5 bases not matched to a gene.

V and J are TRBV19 and TRBJ1-2, with a possible D match to TRBD1 (5 bases). The CDR3 spans 14 residues. V lost 4 bases, J lost 8 bases, and 17 bases lay in between. CDR1 is LNHDA, CDR2 SQIVND, per germline (reference sequence). The CDR3 here is CASSTPTVPLGYTF. The CDR3 DNA is TGTGCCAGTAGTACGCCGACAGTCCCGTTGGGCTACACCTTC.

This clone was counted once. The chain links TRBV10-2 to TRBJ2-3, with unresolved D. Germline V gene lookup returns CDR1 WSHSY and CDR2 SAAADI. The CDR3 runs to 13 residues. Between the trimmed V and J ends, which lost 7 bases and 2 bases, there was a span of 10 bases. The CDR3 DNA follows: TGCGCCAGCACGGGTCCTTACACAGATACGCAGTATTTT. Its protein product is CASTGPYTDTQYF.

The chain uses TRBV29-1 and TRBJ1-4; D remains unclear. The CDR3 spans 11 residues. From germline, CDR1 is SQVTM and CDR2 ANQGSEA. For the CDR3, the DNA is TGCGCCGCGACAACTAATGAAAAACTGTTTTTT. This encodes CAATTNEKLFF.

The rearrangement joins TRBV5-1 to TRBJ2-5, with 7 positions matching TRBD1. The tail of the sequence fits TRBJ2-7 better, so the J call may be wrong. The CDR3 runs 15 residues. Germline V gene sequence: CDR1 SGHRS, CDR2 YFSETQ. The CDR3: CASSLGQAIIHEQYF. The CDR3 DNA follows: TGCGCCAGCAGCTTAGGACAGGCGATAATCCACGAGCAGTACTTC.

This clone has a single count. The chain links TRBV6-1 to TRBJ2-2, with a weak D call TRBD1 (5 bases). The V end lost 6 bases, the J end lost 1 base, and 9 bases lay between the germline ends. There are 14 residues in the CDR3. The germline V gene has CDR1 MNHNS and CDR2 SASEGT. This CDR3 is CASRDDRNTGELFF. The CDR3 DNA sequence: TGTGCCAGCAGGGACGACAGGAACACCGGGGAGCTGTTTTTT.

The V gene is TRBV28, the J gene TRBJ2-5; 9 bases align to TRBD2. From germline, CDR1 is MDHEN and CDR2 SYDVKM. The CDR3 loop spans 15 amino acids. V was clipped by 2 bases and J by 9 bases; unmatched bases: 10. This chain's CDR3 is CASSLGTSPEGSQYF. The CDR3 region has the DNA TGTGCCAGCAGTTTAGGGACTAGCCCGGAGGGGTCCCAGTACTTC.